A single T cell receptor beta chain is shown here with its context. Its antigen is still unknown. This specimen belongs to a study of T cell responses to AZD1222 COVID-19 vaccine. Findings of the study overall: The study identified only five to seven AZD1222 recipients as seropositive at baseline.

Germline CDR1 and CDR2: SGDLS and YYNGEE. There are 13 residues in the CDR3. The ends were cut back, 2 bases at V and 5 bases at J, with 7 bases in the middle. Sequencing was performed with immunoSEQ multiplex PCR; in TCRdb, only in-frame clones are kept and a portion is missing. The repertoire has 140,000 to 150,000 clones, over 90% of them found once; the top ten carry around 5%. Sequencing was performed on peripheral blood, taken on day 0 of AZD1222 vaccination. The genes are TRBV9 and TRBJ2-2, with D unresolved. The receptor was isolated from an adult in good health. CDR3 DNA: TGTGCCAGCAGCGTGAGCCAAACCGGGGAGCTGTTTTTT. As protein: CASSVSQTGELFF.